This TCR beta chain originates from a study of T cell responses to AZD1222 COVID-19 vaccine. This CDR3 has 16 amino acids. The germline gives CDR1 LNHNV, CDR2 YYDKDF (reference sequence). Trimming left V 5 bases short and J 0 bases short, with 15 bases between. The repertoire was sequenced with immunoSEQ multiplex PCR; TCRdb's copy has only in-frame clones and lacks some. The sample holds about 130,000 clones, approximately 93% seen once. As concerns this clone: Its antigen is unknown.

Study-level points and caveats: Of the AZD1222 recipients, only 5 to 7 were seropositive at baseline. As reported, nearly half of all spike-specific TCRs target variant regions that are unmutated. Repertoires were obtained only post-peak T cell response.

V gene TRBV15 combines with J gene TRBJ2-3; a possible D gene is TRBD1 (6 bases). The receptor's source is an adult in good health. The source was peripheral blood, collected on day 0 of AZD1222 vaccination. CDR3 DNA sequence: TGTGCCACCAGCGGTTACAGGGTGGGGAGCACAGATACGCAGTATTTT. Translating it yields CATSGYRVGSTDTQYF.